This T cell receptor beta chain was sequenced for a study of blood T cell repertoires in COVID-19 (dated by TCRdb to about 2020). With regard to the full study: The collaborator samples originated in the United States, Italy and Spain and spanned the acute and convalescent phases of COVID-19. The prospective study material was composed of cDNA or gDNA derived from T cells, B-cell-depleted T cells, or PBMCs. Subjects who had been exposed to COVID-19, were actively infected with it, or had recovered from it provided the deeply sampled blood TCRbeta repertoires that made up the dataset. A freely available public database, intended as a resource for researchers studying the immune response to SARS-CoV-2, is where the repertoires were released. Samples came from the ongoing ImmuneRACE study (first 160 participants) plus 1,254 subjects from 6 global collaborators. Sample metadata almost always included a de-identified subject ID, COVID-19 status, age in years and sex. HLA class I and class II types, where available, came from metadata supplied by the sample provider rather than from assay-based typing. The study at large found these results: How much clinical and demographic metadata was included differed by source and by participant, and the metadata was provided uncurated.

Trimming at the junction amounts to 6 bases on V and 6 bases on J, and the germline ends lie 18 bases apart. The CDR1 and CDR2 encoded by the germline V gene (reference sequence) are DFQATT and SNEGSKA. CDR3 length: 14 amino acids, cysteine to phenylalanine. The CDR3 DNA has 42 bases and is translated from base 1. Collaborating institutions collected whole blood in K2EDTA tubes following their own protocols. Collaborator samples were shipped for TCRbeta analysis as frozen whole blood, isolated PBMCs, or DNA extracted from either sample type. The sample holds one count of this clone. What antigen it recognizes has not been identified. Per-nucleotide qualities are absent, and no much larger clonotype sits a single base away. The immunoSEQ Assay, a bias-controlled multiplex PCR, was used to amplify TCRbeta CDR3 regions from genomic DNA. The authors' pipeline ran thus. Within the assay, amplification of reference gene primers was used to estimate how many nucleated cells each sample contained. To quantify the absolute abundance of each unique TCRbeta CDR3 rearrangement, sequence reads were collapsed and filtered. For each sample, productive Simpson clonality was calculated as the square root of Simpson's diversity index over productive rearrangements. TCRdb holds this immuneACCESS table with in-frame rearrangements only. Some clones are missing; in checked studies, unresolved V genes explain under half, and the rest has no known cause. The DNA gave D and trimming, while V, J and clone size come from that table. The sample has about 150,000 clones on record, approximately 80% of them singletons. The ten largest clones take up 44% of the sample.

The rearrangement combines TRBV20-1 with TRBJ2-1; the D gene is possibly TRBD1, with 8 bases matching. Specimen: peripheral blood. The receptor was derived from a human donor in a cohort sampled during active COVID-19. The CDR3 amino acid sequence is: CSASRTGRANEQFF. Here is the DNA: TGCAGTGCCAGTAGGACAGGGAGGGCCAATGAGCAGTTCTTC.